These 12 T cell receptor beta chains were sequenced from one sample in a study of T cells in localized non-small cell lung cancer. Data came from immunoSEQ multiplex PCR; TCRdb stores just in-frame clones and leaves some out. The sample includes around 30,000 clones, roughly 77% of them seen just once. The source was peripheral blood, collected before any cancer treatment. Every receptor here comes from a male donor older than 55 with stage III squamous cell lung carcinoma.

The V gene is TRBV5-4, the J gene TRBJ2-5; 11 bases agree with TRBD2. V shed 4 bases, J shed 7 bases, and the junction held 15 bases outside the gene matches. This CDR3 contains 17 residues. CDR1 and CDR2 (germline): SGHNT, YYREEE (reference sequence). The CDR3 protein is CASSARSLAGGRGTQYF. The CDR3 DNA reads TGTGCCAGCAGCGCGCGATCTCTAGCGGGGGGCCGGGGGACCCAGTACTTC.

In this sample, this clone turned up a few times. V gene TRBV5-1 combines with J gene TRBJ1-5; 7 bases align to TRBD1. Trimming removed 1 base from V and 2 bases from J; junction bases left unmatched: 3. Germline V gene sequence: CDR1 SGHRS, CDR2 YFSETQ. CDR3 length: 15 amino acids. The CDR3 sequence is CASSLSTGGNQPQHF. CDR3 DNA sequence: TGCGCCAGCAGCTTGTCCACAGGGGGCAATCAGCCCCAGCATTTT.

The chain joins TRBV25-1 to TRBJ1-5; 10 positions agree with TRBD1. The CDR3 is 15 residues long. Germline-derived CDR1 and CDR2 are MGHDK and SYGVNS. Losses at the gene ends were 4 bases for V and 7 bases for J; bases not matched to a gene: 7. The CDR3 DNA reads as TGTGCCAGCAGTGGGGGGACAGGGGCCTGGCAGCCCCAGCATTTT. It specifies CASSGGTGAWQPQHF.

The chain uses TRBV5-4 and TRBJ1-2, with 9 bases matching TRBD1. Germline V gene sequence: CDR1 SGHNT, CDR2 YYREEE (reference sequence). The CDR3 runs 15 residues. J gave up 5 bases and V 4 bases, and 9 bases lay outside the gene matches. CDR3 bases: TGTGCCAGCAGCCAAACCGCCGGGACAGGGTATGGCTACACCTTC. This codes for CASSQTAGTGYGYTF.

The chain carries TRBV30 and TRBJ1-2; D not resolved. This CDR3 region has 11 residues. Per the germline V gene, CDR1 is GTSNPN and CDR2 is SVGIG (reference sequence). V was pared by 1 base and J by 8 bases, with 8 bases between. Here the CDR3 reads CAWSAAGGYTF. In DNA form, the CDR3 reads TGTGCCTGGAGTGCCGCGGGCGGCTACACCTTC.

The rearrangement links TRBV18 to TRBJ1-1; 9 nucleotides line up with TRBD1. In germline, CDR1 is KGHSH, CDR2 LQKENI. V was pared by 6 bases and J by 5 bases, with 10 bases of the junction left unmatched. The CDR3 totals 15 residues. The CDR3 DNA follows: TGTGCCAGCTCCCGGCCAACAGGGGGCTTAACTGAAGCTTTCTTT. Its protein product is CASSRPTGGLTEAFF.

The CDR3, as DNA: TGTGCCAGCAGCCCTACACCTAGGTCCGGGAATGAGCAGTTCTTC. This gives the protein CASSPTPRSGNEQFF. The chain is built from TRBV7-2 and TRBJ2-1, with D uncertain. The CDR3 length is 15 residues. CDR1 SGHTA and CDR2 FQGNSA come from the germline V gene. V was shortened by 5 bases and J by 7 bases, with 18 bases between the two germline ends.

This chain joins TRBV6-4 and TRBJ1-1, with TRBD1 matching over 7 bases. CDR3 length: 12 amino acids. The ends lost 10 bases at V and 5 bases at J; junction bases unmatched: 7. CDR1 and CDR2 (germline): MRHNA, SNTAGT. The CDR3 protein is CANDTGATEAFF. CDR3 DNA: TGTGCCAACGATACAGGGGCAACTGAAGCTTTCTTT.

The chain carries TRBV5-6 and TRBJ2-7; D unresolved. Trimming cost V 4 bases and J 2 bases, with 4 bases left between them. Looked up from germline, CDR1 is SGHDT and CDR2 is YYEEEE. The length of the CDR3 is 11 residues. The CDR3 DNA is TGTGCCAGCAGCGGCGCCTACGAGCAGTACTTC. It codes for CASSGAYEQYF.

This clone has only a few counts. V gene TRBV6-1 combines with J gene TRBJ2-3; no firm D call. Germline V CDR1 and CDR2: MNHNS, SASEGT. V gave up 7 bases and J gave up 8 bases, with 19 bases separating them. This CDR3 comprises 14 residues. The CDR3 loop is CASTVAEVWATQYF. In nucleotides, the CDR3 is TGTGCCAGCACGGTTGCAGAGGTATGGGCTACGCAGTATTTT.

The chain's CDR3 is CASNTQVYGYTF. DNA for the CDR3: TGTGCCAGTAACACGCAGGTCTATGGCTACACCTTC. The chain couples TRBV19 to TRBJ1-2, with D hard to call. Trimming left V 7 bases short and J 4 bases short, with 10 bases between. The CDR3 contains 12 residues. Germline CDR1 is LNHDA and CDR2 is SQIVND (reference sequence).

CDR3 DNA sequence: TGCGCCAGCAGCCCTCGTCCCGGGACAGGGCCCCAGGGTGAAAAACTGTTTTTT. Translation gives CASSPRPGTGPQGEKLFF. The chain combines TRBV5-1 with TRBJ1-4; TRBD1 matches at 9 bases. The germline V gene has CDR1 SGHRS and CDR2 YFSETQ. V shed 4 bases and J 7 bases; nucleotides not matched to a gene: 17. The CDR3 has 18 amino acids.